The 23 T cell receptor beta chains below come from one sample, sequenced in a study of vaccination and CD4 T cells after COVID-19. These receptors are not linked to any known antigen. At the Johns Hopkins FTIC core, DNA taken from cultured CD4+ T cells was sequenced by way of the Oncomine TCR Beta short-read assay. TCRdb fed the PCR reads into MiXCR, producing one record per CDR3 protein. This sample yields 25,000 to 30,000 distinct CDR3 sequences, of which 50% are seen a single time; over 25% belongs to the top ten. Noted treatment: roughly 11-day PBMC culture with coronavirus spike peptide pools or control peptides (ViraFEST assay). The sequencing used CD4+ T cells from blood, cultured in vitro, collected before SARS-CoV-2 vaccination. All receptors come from a human donor who received a COVID-19 vaccine.

V usage is TRBV30 and J usage is TRBJ1-1; D gene uncertain. CDR1 is GTSNPN, CDR2 SVGIG, per germline (reference sequence). There are 12 residues in the CDR3. V was cut by 3 bases and J by 1 base, with 6 bases left in between. CDR3 sequence: CAWRHQNTEAFF. CDR3 bases: TGTGCCTGGAGACACCAGAACACTGAAGCTTTCTTT.

The chain recombines TRBV5-1 with TRBJ2-7; D unclear. This CDR3 spans 14 amino acids. Per germline, CDR1 SGHRS and CDR2 YFSETQ. Trimming cost V 7 bases and J 2 bases, with 16 bases left between them. CDR3 coding DNA: TGCGCCAGCGGTCCCGTGAACCGACCCTACGAGCAGTACTTC. Residues: CASGPVNRPYEQYF. The full variable domain, completed using reference TRBV5-1 and TRBJ2-7, is KAGVTQTPRYLIKTRGQQVTLSCSPISGHRSVSWYQQTPGQGLQFLFEYFSETQRNKGNFPGRFSGRQFSNSRSEMNVSTLELGDSALYLCASGPVNRPYEQYFGPGTRLTVT.

The chain uses TRBV20-1 and TRBJ2-3; 8 positions agree with TRBD1. The CDR3 length is 15 residues. The V gene end was trimmed by 3 bases and the J gene end by 1 base; junction bases not matched to a gene: 6. Germline V gives CDR1 DFQATT, CDR2 SNEGSKA (reference sequence). CDR3 nucleotides: TGCAGTGCTAGTCAGGGGGCCTTTGGCACAGATACGCAGTATTTT. Encoded protein: CSASQGAFGTDTQYF.

The J gene is TRBJ2-5, the V gene TRBV30; TRBD1 agrees at 8 bases. There are 15 residues in the CDR3. CDR1 GTSNPN and CDR2 SVGIG come from the germline V gene (reference sequence). V shed 2 bases, J shed 5 bases, and the junction held 10 bases outside the gene matches. The CDR3 bases are TGTGCCTGGAGTCCCGCCAGGGGGCTAAGTGAGACCCAGTACTTC. Its translation: CAWSPARGLSETQYF.

This clonotype was counted a few times. V gene TRBV6-1 combines with J gene TRBJ1-2; D perhaps matches TRBD1 (5 bases). Germline assignment: CDR1 MNHNS and CDR2 SASEGT. The CDR3 covers 15 residues. V was trimmed by 1 base and J by 5 bases, leaving 14 bases between them. The CDR3 is CASSEGGLPRYGYTF. In DNA form, the CDR3 reads TGTGCCAGCAGTGAAGGGGGACTCCCAAGGTATGGCTACACCTTC.

The rearrangement links TRBV7-9 to TRBJ2-5, with D possibly TRBD1 on 5 matching bases. The CDR3 is 15 amino acids. The V and J ends lost 5 bases and 7 bases respectively, with 20 bases between them. Germline V gene lookup returns CDR1 SEHNR and CDR2 FQNEAQ (reference sequence). The CDR3 is CASSVGRIGVVTQYF. The CDR3 DNA is TGTGCCAGCAGCGTAGGACGGATAGGGGTTGTGACCCAGTACTTC.

J is TRBJ1-6 and V is TRBV12-3 or TRBV12-4; D not resolved. Trimming stripped 1 base from V and 9 bases from J, with 10 bases between. This CDR3 has 14 amino acids. The CDR3 spells CASSLVGKGSPLHF. CDR3 DNA sequence: TGTGCCAGCAGTTTAGTCGGTAAAGGTTCACCCCTCCACTTT.

In its sample, this clonotype was seen once. The chain links TRBV6-1 to TRBJ1-2; D not resolved. V dropped 6 bases and J dropped 2 bases, with 19 bases sitting between them. CDR1 and CDR2 from the germline V gene are MNHNS and SASEGT. The CDR3 runs to 16 residues. Here the CDR3 reads CASSLSPSELNYGYTF. The CDR3 DNA is TGTGCCAGCAGCCTTTCCCCAAGCGAACTGAACTATGGCTACACCTTC.

A single count supports this clonotype. V and J are TRBV30 and TRBJ1-1; the match to TRBD1 covers 9 bases. The ends lost 3 bases at V and 10 bases at J; junction bases unmatched: 15. The CDR3 sequence is 15 residues long. Germline loops: CDR1 GTSNPN, CDR2 SVGIG (reference sequence). CDR3 region: CAWRGTTGGAGRAFF. CDR3 nucleotides: TGTGCCTGGAGGGGCACAACAGGGGGCGCAGGTCGAGCTTTCTTT.

This chain joins TRBV7-8 and TRBJ2-5; possible D gene TRBD1, 6 bases. This CDR3 has 16 residues. CDR1 SGHVS and CDR2 FQNEAQ come from the germline V gene. The V end lost 4 bases, the J end lost 1 base, and 16 bases lay between the germline ends. CDR3 sequence: CASSSHRVFIQETQYF. In DNA, the CDR3 is TGTGCCAGCAGCTCACACAGGGTATTCATCCAAGAGACCCAGTACTTC.

The chain uses TRBV6-1 and TRBJ2-1; D unresolved. This CDR3 comprises 16 residues. The germline V gene encodes CDR1 MNHNS and CDR2 SASEGT. Trimming stripped 7 bases from V and 1 base from J, with 17 bases between. The CDR3 reads CASNPPGSRSYNEQFF. The DNA of the CDR3 is TGTGCCAGCAATCCCCCGGGCTCGCGGTCCTACAATGAGCAGTTCTTC.

The chain combines TRBV7-7 with TRBJ2-5; no definite D call. Per the germline V gene, CDR1 is SSHAT and CDR2 is FNYEAQ (reference sequence). The CDR3 contains 15 residues. V was cut by 1 base and J by 1 base, with 10 bases left in between. CDR3 amino acids: CASSLGAPFQETQYF. CDR3 bases: TGTGCCAGCAGCTTAGGGGCACCTTTCCAAGAGACCCAGTACTTC.

This chain uses TRBV30 with TRBJ1-1; D uncertain. The CDR3 runs 11 residues. In germline, CDR1 is GTSNPN, CDR2 SVGIG (reference sequence). Trimming took off 0 bases at V and 8 bases at J, with 7 bases between the two ends. In DNA, the CDR3 is TGTGCCTGGAGTGTACGGGCAGAAGCTTTCTTT. Its translation: CAWSVRAEAFF.

The V call is TRBV5-1, the J call TRBJ2-5; D is ambiguous. V was shortened by 0 bases and J by 0 bases, with 9 bases between the two germline ends. The CDR3 loop spans 15 amino acids. The germline V gene has CDR1 SGHRS and CDR2 YFSETQ. CDR3 region: CASSLDREYQETQYF. As DNA, the CDR3 is TGCGCCAGCAGCTTGGACAGAGAGTACCAAGAGACCCAGTACTTC.

This sequence joins TRBV12-3 or TRBV12-4 and TRBJ1-6; possibly TRBD1 for D (6 bases). The CDR3 is 15 amino acids. The V end was cut by 4 bases, the J end by 9 bases, with 16 bases between. CDR3 loop: CASSSSDRPISPLHF. The CDR3 DNA reads as TGTGCCAGCAGTTCATCGGACAGACCGATTTCACCCCTCCACTTT.

This clonotype was seen just once. The rearrangement links TRBV6-7 to TRBJ2-5; 11 bases agree with TRBD2. TRBV6-7 is annotated as an ORF whose role is uncertain. CDR3 length equals 15 residues. J gave up 5 bases and V 5 bases, and 7 bases lay outside the gene matches. The CDR3 is CASSPQASGGETQYF. In nucleotides, the CDR3 is TGTGCCAGCAGTCCCCAGGCTAGCGGGGGGGAGACCCAGTACTTC.

This clonotype was seen only once. The rearrangement joins TRBV12-3 or TRBV12-4 to TRBJ2-7; possible D gene TRBD2, 6 bases. This CDR3 has 16 residues. The V end was cut by 3 bases, the J end by 2 bases, with 17 bases between. The chain's CDR3 is CASSFRSTGDAYEQYF. For the CDR3, the DNA is TGTGCCAGCAGTTTTCGGTCCACGGGGGACGCCTACGAGCAGTACTTC.

The V gene is TRBV29-1, the J gene TRBJ2-5; TRBD1 matches at 10 bases. Per germline, CDR1 SQVTM and CDR2 ANQGSEA. The CDR3 sequence is 15 residues long. The V segment lost 6 bases and the J segment 5 bases; nucleotides outside the gene matches: 12. CDR3 DNA: TGCAGCGTCGGGGGGACAGGGGATGTAGGGGAGACCCAGTACTTC. The encoded protein is CSVGGTGDVGETQYF. Filled out from reference TRBV29-1 and TRBJ2-5, the complete variable domain reads SAVISQKPSRDICQRGTSLTIQCQVDSQVTMMFWYRQQPGQSLTLIATANQGSEATYESGFVIDKFPISRPNLTFSTLTVSNMSPEDSSIYLCSVGGTGDVGETQYFGPGTRLLVL.

The gene calls are TRBV6-1 and TRBJ1-1; D is unresolved. Per germline, CDR1 MNHNS and CDR2 SASEGT. Trimming left V 1 base short and J 10 bases short, with 19 bases between. The CDR3 totals 15 residues. The CDR3 loop reads CASSEGLRVRYGAFF. The CDR3 nucleotides are TGTGCCAGCAGTGAAGGTCTGAGGGTTCGGTACGGAGCTTTCTTT.

The chain carries TRBV11-3 and TRBJ1-1; 8 bases are shared with TRBD1. Looked up from germline, CDR1 is SGHNT and CDR2 is YENEEA. Trimming removed 0 bases from V and 6 bases from J; junction bases left unmatched: 6. This CDR3 is built from 15 residues. The CDR3, as DNA: TGTGCCAGCAGCTTAGAAGCAGGGGGCGCCTCTGAAGCTTTCTTT. Translated, it gives CASSLEAGGASEAFF.

J is TRBJ2-7 and V is TRBV3-1, with TRBD2 as a possible D gene (6 bases). Per germline, CDR1 LGHDT and CDR2 YNNKEL (reference sequence). V was cut by 4 bases and J by 0 bases, with 22 bases left in between. The CDR3 is made up of 18 amino acids. The CDR3 DNA sequence: TGTGCCAGCAGCCGCGCAAGGCCGGGGACTGTAGCCTCCTACGAGCAGTACTTC. It yields the protein CASSRARPGTVASYEQYF.

The V gene is TRBV5-1, the J gene TRBJ2-5; D not certain. V lost 0 bases to trimming and J lost 3 bases, with 6 bases between them. CDR1 is SGHRS and CDR2 is YFSETQ in the germline V gene. This CDR3 spans 13 amino acids. CDR3: CASSLVIEETQYF. The CDR3 nucleotides read TGCGCCAGCAGCTTGGTTATCGAAGAGACCCAGTACTTC. The full variable domain, completed using reference TRBV5-1 and TRBJ2-5, is KAGVTQTPRYLIKTRGQQVTLSCSPISGHRSVSWYQQTPGQGLQFLFEYFSETQRNKGNFPGRFSGRQFSNSRSEMNVSTLELGDSALYLCASSLVIEETQYFGPGTRLLVL.

This clonotype was observed a few times. DNA for the CDR3: TGTGCCAGCAGCCGAACTACAAGGTCTAGCTCCTATAATTCACCCCTCCACTTT. Translation: CASSRTTRSSSYNSPLHF. This sequence joins TRBV7-9 and TRBJ1-6; D gene uncertain. CDR3 length: 18 amino acids. Germline lookup yields CDR1 SEHNR and CDR2 FQNEAQ (reference sequence). The V end was cut by 5 bases, the J end by 0 bases, with 17 bases between.